These T cell receptor beta chains were read from a single sample in a study of T cells in Graves' hyperthyroidism and ophthalmopathy. MiXCR, run by TCRdb on the multiplex PCR reads, gives a single entry per CDR3 protein. The data contain 350,000 to 500,000 distinct CDR3 sequences, roughly 13% of them singletons. The sample was blood. The receptors derive from a young woman with Graves' hyperthyroidism. Both conserved end residues are part of each CDR3. Fields, in order: clone size, V gene, J gene, D gene, CDR3 length, CDR3 DNA, CDR3 protein. D genes are given only for firm matches. Clone size is not always given. Where it is, it says once, few, many or a class for expanded clones.

size: few; V: TRBV3-1; J: TRBJ1-2; D: TRBD1; length: 14; DNA: TGTGCCAGCAGCCAAGCACAGGGGGCGCATGGCTACACCTTC; CDR3: CASSQAQGAHGYTF
size: many; V: TRBV12-3/TRBV12-4; J: TRBJ2-5; D: -; length: 14; DNA: TGTGCCAGCAGTCCCCAAAGGGCAGGAGAGACCCAGTACTTC; CDR3: CASSPQRAGETQYF
size: many; V: TRBV30; J: TRBJ2-1; D: -; length: 13; DNA: TGTGCCTGGAGTGTAGGGGAGTACAATGAGCAGTTCTTC; CDR3: CAWSVGEYNEQFF
size: many; V: TRBV20-1; J: TRBJ2-1; D: TRBD2; length: 16; DNA: TGCAGTGCTAGAGAGCGACTAGCGTTCTCCTACAATGAGCAGTTCTTC; CDR3: CSARERLAFSYNEQFF
size: many; V: TRBV20-1; J: TRBJ2-3; D: TRBD2; length: 15; DNA: TGCAGTGCTAGTCCTCTAGCGGGAGACACAGATACGCAGTATTTT; CDR3: CSASPLAGDTDTQYF
size: -; V: TRBV6-1; J: TRBJ2-3; D: -; length: 15; DNA: TGTGCCAGCAGTGAAGCACCAGGATTCACAGATACGCAGTATTTT; CDR3: CASSEAPGFTDTQYF
size: -; V: TRBV27; J: TRBJ1-4; D: -; length: 14; DNA: TGTGCCAGCAGTTTCCAGGGGACTAATGAAAAACTGTTTTTT; CDR3: CASSFQGTNEKLFF
size: -; V: TRBV20-1; J: TRBJ2-1; D: -; length: 13; DNA: TGCAGTGCTGGGCCTAGCGCTCACAATGAGCAGTTCTTC; CDR3: CSAGPSAHNEQFF
size: few; V: TRBV5-4; J: TRBJ2-4; D: -; length: 16; DNA: TGTGCCAGCAGCCCTACCCAGGCTGCGGCCAAAAACATTCAGTACTTC; CDR3: CASSPTQAAAKNIQYF
size: once; V: TRBV24-1; J: TRBJ2-7; D: TRBD2; length: 17; DNA: TGTGCCACCAGTGGAAAAGTTAGCGGGAGGGCCGTGTACGAGCAGTACTTC; CDR3: CATSGKVSGRAVYEQYF
size: -; V: TRBV15; J: TRBJ2-2; D: TRBD1; length: 13; DNA: TGTGCCACTAAGGACAGGGTATACGGGGAGCTGTTTTTT; CDR3: CATKDRVYGELFF
size: many; V: TRBV18; J: TRBJ2-3; D: -; length: 14; DNA: TGTGCCAGCTCGCGGACAAAGAGCACAGATACGCAGTATTTT; CDR3: CASSRTKSTDTQYF
size: few; V: TRBV4-1; J: TRBJ2-2; D: -; length: 15; DNA: TGCGCCAGCAGCCAAGTGGGCGGACCCACCGGGGAGCTGTTTTTT; CDR3: CASSQVGGPTGELFF
size: many; V: TRBV12-3/TRBV12-4; J: TRBJ2-4; D: -; length: 16; DNA: TGTGCCAGCAGTTTAAACCGTCCGGGGGCCAAAAACATTCAGTACTTC; CDR3: CASSLNRPGAKNIQYF
size: many; V: TRBV28; J: TRBJ1-6; D: TRBD1; length: 15; DNA: TGTGCCAGCAGTTTAGCAGGGGGGGAGAATTCACCCCTCCACTTT; CDR3: CASSLAGGENSPLHF
size: -; V: TRBV27; J: TRBJ2-5; D: -; length: 14; DNA: TGTGCCAGCAGTTTCTCCGACAGCCAAGAGACCCAGTACTTC; CDR3: CASSFSDSQETQYF
size: many; V: TRBV28; J: TRBJ2-7; D: TRBD1; length: 14; DNA: TGTGCCAGCAGTCTATCGGGACAGGGGGACGAGCAGTACTTC; CDR3: CASSLSGQGDEQYF
size: -; V: TRBV6-2/TRBV6-3; J: TRBJ2-7; D: -; length: 14; DNA: TGTGCCAGCAGTTATCGAAACCAACCCTACGAGCAGTACTTC; CDR3: CASSYRNQPYEQYF